This passage covers 8 T cell receptor beta chains from one sample sequenced in a study of T cells in localized non-small cell lung cancer. The method was immunoSEQ multiplex PCR; TCRdb's version includes in-frame clones alone and lacks a portion of them. The sample shows over a thousand clones, nearly 20% of them seen only once. Source: normal lung tissue next to the tumor, taken before any cancer treatment. All receptors come from a male donor at least 60 years old with stage I lung adenocarcinoma.

The gene calls are TRBV7-5 and TRBJ2-2; TRBD2 reflects the table's D call only, with no check against the DNA. TRBV7-5 constitutes a pseudogene. The CDR3 totals 14 residues. The CDR3 reads CASRADSLTGELFF. The CDR3 DNA sequence: TGTGCCAGCAGAGCAGACTCCCTCACCGGGGAGCTGTTTTTT.

J is TRBJ2-2 and V is TRBV28, with TRBD2 matching over 8 bases. The CDR3 is made up of 15 amino acids. Looked up from germline, CDR1 is MDHEN and CDR2 is SYDVKM. V lost 6 bases and J lost 0; bases outside the gene matches: 3. The CDR3 sequence: CASRLAGTNTGELFF. The CDR3 bases are TGTGCCAGCAGATTAGCGGGGACGAACACCGGGGAGCTGTTTTTT. Full variable domain (remainder filled in from reference TRBV28 and TRBJ2-2): DVKVTQSSRYLVKRTGEKVFLECVQDMDHENMFWYRQDPGLGLRLIYFSYDVKMKEKGDIPEGYSVSREKKERFSLILESASTNQTSMYLCASRLAGTNTGELFFGEGSRLTVL.

The chain combines TRBV14 with TRBJ1-1; D call uncertain. CDR1 and CDR2 (germline): SGHDN, FVKESK. The CDR3 sequence is 13 residues long. Trimming cost V 4 bases and J 6 bases, with 12 bases left between them. CDR3 nucleotide sequence: TGTGCCAGCAGCCGGAATCGAGGTTCTGAAGCTTTCTTT. This translates into CASSRNRGSEAFF.

This clone was seen a handful of times. This chain joins TRBV11-3 and TRBJ1-6; D call uncertain. The CDR3 contains 15 residues. The V end was cut by 3 bases, the J end by 7 bases, with 13 bases between. Germline V gene lookup returns CDR1 SGHNT and CDR2 YENEEA. The CDR3 nucleotides are TGTGCCAGCAGCTTGGAGAGTGGGTACAATTCACCCCTCCACTTT. Translating it yields CASSLESGYNSPLHF.

This clone came up a few times. The V gene is TRBV6-8, the J gene TRBJ2-7, with 9 bases identical to TRBD1. This CDR3 spans 19 amino acids. Germline CDR1 and CDR2: MNHGY and SAAAGT. The ends lost 1 base at V and 2 bases at J; junction bases unmatched: 15. The CDR3 is CASSYFVSLIGDRAYEQYF. The CDR3 coding sequence is TGTGCCAGCAGTTACTTCGTTTCACTGATTGGGGACAGGGCCTACGAGCAGTACTTC.

The table lists this clone with a count of one. V and J are TRBV14 and TRBJ1-6; no clear D. The CDR3 consists of 16 residues. The germline V gene has CDR1 SGHDN and CDR2 FVKESK. V was cut by 4 bases and J by 7 bases, with 17 bases left in between. The CDR3 nucleotides read TGTGCCAGCAGCCTACTAGGAGGAGAGCCAAATTCACCCCTCCACTTT. Translation: CASSLLGGEPNSPLHF.

This clone was counted a few times. This sequence joins TRBV11-3 and TRBJ1-5; tentative D call: TRBD1 (5 bases). CDR1 is SGHNT, CDR2 YENEEA, per germline. CDR3 size: 15 residues. The germline V and J ends were trimmed by 5 bases and 0 bases, with 11 bases remaining between them. The CDR3 loop reads CASSRTGDSNQPQHF. CDR3 coding DNA: TGTGCCAGCAGCCGAACGGGGGATAGCAATCAGCCCCAGCATTTT.

This clone was counted between two and nine times. J is TRBJ1-6 and V is TRBV28; TRBD1 is a possible D gene (5 bases). Trimming shortened V by 5 bases and J by 0 bases, and 8 bases separated the two germline ends. The germline gives CDR1 MDHEN, CDR2 SYDVKM. This CDR3 spans 15 amino acids. The CDR3 coding sequence is TGTGCCAGCAGTGGGGGGGGCTCCTATAATTCACCCCTCCACTTT. Protein sequence: CASSGGGSYNSPLHF.